This T cell receptor (beta chain) emerged from a study of blood T cell repertoires in COVID-19. The method was immunoSEQ multiplex PCR; TCRdb's version includes in-frame clones alone and lacks a portion of them. The profile covers fewer than 250,000 clones, with roughly 85% appearing a single time and 9.1% taken by the ten largest. The V gene's germline CDR1 is SGDLS and CDR2 YYNGEE. The CDR3 extends over 13 amino acids. Between the trimmed V and J ends, which lost 4 bases and 7 bases, there was a span of 9 bases. The sequenced sample was PBMCs or T cells enriched from blood (not recorded which). This TCR came from a woman between 45 and 60 years old with acute COVID-19. J is TRBJ1-6 and V is TRBV9; D not certain. CDR3 protein: CASSPVQNSPLHF. CDR3 sequence (DNA): TGTGCCAGCAGCCCAGTACAGAATTCACCCCTCCACTTT.